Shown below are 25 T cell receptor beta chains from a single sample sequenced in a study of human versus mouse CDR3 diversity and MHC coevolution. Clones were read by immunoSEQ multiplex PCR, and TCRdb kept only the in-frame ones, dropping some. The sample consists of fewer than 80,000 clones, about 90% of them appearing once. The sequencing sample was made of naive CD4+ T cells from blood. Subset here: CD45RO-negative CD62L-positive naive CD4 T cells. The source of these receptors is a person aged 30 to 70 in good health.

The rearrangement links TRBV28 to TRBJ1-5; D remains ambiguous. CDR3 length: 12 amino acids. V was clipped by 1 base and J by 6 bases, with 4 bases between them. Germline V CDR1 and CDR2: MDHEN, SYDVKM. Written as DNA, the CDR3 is TGTGCCAGCAGTTTATACGGTCAGCCCCAGCATTTT. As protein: CASSLYGQPQHF.

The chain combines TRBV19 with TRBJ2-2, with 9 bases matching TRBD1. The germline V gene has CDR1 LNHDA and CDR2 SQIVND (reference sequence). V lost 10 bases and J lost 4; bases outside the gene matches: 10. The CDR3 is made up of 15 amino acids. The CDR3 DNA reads TGTGCCACCTCCCCACAGGGGGCTGTCACCGGGGAGCTGTTTTTT. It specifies CATSPQGAVTGELFF.

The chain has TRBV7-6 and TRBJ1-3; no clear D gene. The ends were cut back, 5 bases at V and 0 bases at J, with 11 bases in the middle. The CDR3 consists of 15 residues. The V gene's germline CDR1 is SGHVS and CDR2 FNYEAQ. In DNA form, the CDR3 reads TGTGCCAGCAGCCCCCGGGAGAGCTCTGGAAACACCATATATTTT. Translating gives CASSPRESSGNTIYF. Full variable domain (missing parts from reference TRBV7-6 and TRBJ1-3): GAGVSQSPRYKVTKRGQDVALRCDPISGHVSLYWYRQALGQGPEFLTYFNYEAQQDKSGLPNDRFSAERPEGSISTLTIQRTEQRDSAMYRCASSPRESSGNTIYFGEGSWLTVV.

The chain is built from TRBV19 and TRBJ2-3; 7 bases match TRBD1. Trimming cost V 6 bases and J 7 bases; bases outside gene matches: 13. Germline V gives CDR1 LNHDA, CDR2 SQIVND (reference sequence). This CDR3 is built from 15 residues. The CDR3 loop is CASSPGTVPLNTQYF. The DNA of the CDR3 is TGTGCCAGTAGCCCAGGGACAGTTCCACTGAATACGCAGTATTTT.

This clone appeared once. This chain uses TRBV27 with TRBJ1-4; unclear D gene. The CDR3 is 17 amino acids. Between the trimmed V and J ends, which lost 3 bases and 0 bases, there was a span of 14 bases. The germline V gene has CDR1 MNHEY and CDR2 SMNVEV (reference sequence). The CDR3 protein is CASSFRIPQATNEKLFF. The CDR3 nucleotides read TGTGCCAGCAGTTTCAGGATCCCGCAGGCAACTAATGAAAAACTGTTTTTT.

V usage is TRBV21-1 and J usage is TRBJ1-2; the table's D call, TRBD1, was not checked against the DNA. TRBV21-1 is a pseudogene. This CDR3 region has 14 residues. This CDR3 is CASSKVFRGYGYTF. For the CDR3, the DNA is TGTGCCAGCAGCAAAGTTTTTAGGGGCTATGGCTACACCTTC.

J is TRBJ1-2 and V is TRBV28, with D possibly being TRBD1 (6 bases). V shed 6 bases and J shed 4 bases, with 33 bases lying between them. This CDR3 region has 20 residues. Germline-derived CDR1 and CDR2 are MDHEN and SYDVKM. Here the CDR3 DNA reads TGTGCCAGCAGCACTAACGTCCCGACAGACACTACGCGAGGGGGCTATGGCTACACCTTC. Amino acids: CASSTNVPTDTTRGGYGYTF.

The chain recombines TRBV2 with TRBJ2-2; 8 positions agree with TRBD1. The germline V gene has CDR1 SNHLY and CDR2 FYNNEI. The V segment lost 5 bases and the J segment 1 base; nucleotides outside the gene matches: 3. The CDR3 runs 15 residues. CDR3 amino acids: CASSYGTGNTGELFF. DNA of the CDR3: TGTGCCAGCAGTTACGGGACAGGGAACACCGGGGAGCTGTTTTTT.

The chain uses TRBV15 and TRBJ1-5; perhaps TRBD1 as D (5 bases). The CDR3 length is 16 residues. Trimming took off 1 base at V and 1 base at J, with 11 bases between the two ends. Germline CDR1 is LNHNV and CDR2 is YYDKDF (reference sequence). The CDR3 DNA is TGTGCCACCAGCAGAGTGCAGGGCTGGAGCAATCAGCCCCAGCATTTT. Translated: CATSRVQGWSNQPQHF.

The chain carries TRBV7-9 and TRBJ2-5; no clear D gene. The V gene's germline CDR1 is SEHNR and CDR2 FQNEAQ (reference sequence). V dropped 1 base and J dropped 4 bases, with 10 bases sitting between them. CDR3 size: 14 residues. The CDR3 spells CASSLEARGETQYF. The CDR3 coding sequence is TGTGCCAGCAGCTTAGAAGCCCGTGGAGAGACCCAGTACTTC.

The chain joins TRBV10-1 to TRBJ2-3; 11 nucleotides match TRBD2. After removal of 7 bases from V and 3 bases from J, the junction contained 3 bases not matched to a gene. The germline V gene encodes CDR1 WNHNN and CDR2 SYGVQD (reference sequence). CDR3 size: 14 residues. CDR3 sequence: CASTSGGPTDTQYF. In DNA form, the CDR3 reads TGCGCCAGCACTAGCGGGGGGCCGACAGATACGCAGTATTTT.

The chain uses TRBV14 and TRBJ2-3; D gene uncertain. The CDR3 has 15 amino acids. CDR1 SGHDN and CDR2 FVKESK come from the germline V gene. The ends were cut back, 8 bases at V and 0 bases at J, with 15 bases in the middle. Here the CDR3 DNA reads TGTGCCAGCGGTCGGCGCGCCGGGAGCACAGATACGCAGTATTTT. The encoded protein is CASGRRAGSTDTQYF.

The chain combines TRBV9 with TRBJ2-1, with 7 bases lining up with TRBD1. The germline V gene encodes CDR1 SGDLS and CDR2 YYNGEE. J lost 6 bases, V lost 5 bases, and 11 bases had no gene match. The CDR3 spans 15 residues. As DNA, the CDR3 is TGTGCCAGCAGTGCAGGTAGTGACAGGGTCAATGAGCAGTTCTTC. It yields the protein CASSAGSDRVNEQFF. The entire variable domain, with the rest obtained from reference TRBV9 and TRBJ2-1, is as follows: DSGVTQTPKHLITATGQRVTLRCSPRSGDLSVYWYQQSLDQGLQFLIQYYNGEERAKGNILERFSAQQFPDLHSELNLSSLELGDSALYFCASSAGSDRVNEQFFGPGTRLTVL.

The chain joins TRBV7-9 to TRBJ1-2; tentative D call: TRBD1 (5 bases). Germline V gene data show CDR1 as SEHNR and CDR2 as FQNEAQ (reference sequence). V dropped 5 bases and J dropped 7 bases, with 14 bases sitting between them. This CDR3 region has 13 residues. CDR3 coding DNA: TGTGCCAGCAGCCTAGAGGGGCCGAGTGGCTACACCTTC. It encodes CASSLEGPSGYTF.

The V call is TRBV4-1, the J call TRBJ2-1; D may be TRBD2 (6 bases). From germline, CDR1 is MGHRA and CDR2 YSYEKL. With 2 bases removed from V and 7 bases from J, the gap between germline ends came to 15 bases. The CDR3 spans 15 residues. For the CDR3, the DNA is TGCGCCAGCAGCCAACCCCGGGTTGGGGGGAATGAGCAGTTCTTC. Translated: CASSQPRVGGNEQFF.

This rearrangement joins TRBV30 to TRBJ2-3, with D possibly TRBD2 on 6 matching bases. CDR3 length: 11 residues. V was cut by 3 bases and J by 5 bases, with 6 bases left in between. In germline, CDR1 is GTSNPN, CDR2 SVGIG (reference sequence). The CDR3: CAWRGGDTQYF. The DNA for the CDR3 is TGTGCCTGGAGGGGGGGAGATACGCAGTATTTT.

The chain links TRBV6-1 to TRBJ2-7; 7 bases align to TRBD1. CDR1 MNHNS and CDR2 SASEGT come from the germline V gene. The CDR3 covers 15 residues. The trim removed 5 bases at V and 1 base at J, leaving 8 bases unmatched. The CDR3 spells CASSNRGTLSYEQYF. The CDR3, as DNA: TGTGCCAGCAGTAACAGGGGAACGTTATCCTACGAGCAGTACTTC.

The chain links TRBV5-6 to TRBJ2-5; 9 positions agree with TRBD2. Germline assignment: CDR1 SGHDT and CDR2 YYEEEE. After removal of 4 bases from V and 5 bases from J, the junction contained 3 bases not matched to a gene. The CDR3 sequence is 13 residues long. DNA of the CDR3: TGTGCCAGCAGCAATGGACTAGCGGAGACCCAGTACTTC. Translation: CASSNGLAETQYF.

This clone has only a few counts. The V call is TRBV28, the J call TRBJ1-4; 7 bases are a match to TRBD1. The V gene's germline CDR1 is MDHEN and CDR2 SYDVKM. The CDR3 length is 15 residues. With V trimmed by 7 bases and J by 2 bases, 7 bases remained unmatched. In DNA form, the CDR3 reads TGTGCCAGCACAGAGGGGGCCGCCACTAATGAAAAACTGTTTTTT. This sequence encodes CASTEGAATNEKLFF. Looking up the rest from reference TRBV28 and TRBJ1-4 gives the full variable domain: DVKVTQSSRYLVKRTGEKVFLECVQDMDHENMFWYRQDPGLGLRLIYFSYDVKMKEKGDIPEGYSVSREKKERFSLILESASTNQTSMYLCASTEGAATNEKLFFGSGTQLSVL.

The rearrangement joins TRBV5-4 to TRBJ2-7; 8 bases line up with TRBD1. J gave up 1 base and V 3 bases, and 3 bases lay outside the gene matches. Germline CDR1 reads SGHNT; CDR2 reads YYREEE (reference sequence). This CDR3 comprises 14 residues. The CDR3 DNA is TGTGCCAGCAGCTCCGGGACAGGTTCCTACGAGCAGTACTTC. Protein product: CASSSGTGSYEQYF. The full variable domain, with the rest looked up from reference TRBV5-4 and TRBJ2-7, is ETGVTQSPTHLIKTRGQQVTLRCSSQSGHNTVSWYQQALGQGPQFIFQYYREEENGRGNFPPRFSGLQFPNYSSELNVNALELDDSALYLCASSSGTGSYEQYFGPGTRLTVT.

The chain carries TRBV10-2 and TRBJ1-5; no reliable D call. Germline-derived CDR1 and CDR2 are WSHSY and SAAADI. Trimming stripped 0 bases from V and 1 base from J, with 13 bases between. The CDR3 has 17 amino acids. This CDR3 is CASSESVLEKSNQPQHF. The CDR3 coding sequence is TGCGCCAGCAGTGAGTCGGTTCTGGAGAAAAGCAATCAGCCCCAGCATTTT.

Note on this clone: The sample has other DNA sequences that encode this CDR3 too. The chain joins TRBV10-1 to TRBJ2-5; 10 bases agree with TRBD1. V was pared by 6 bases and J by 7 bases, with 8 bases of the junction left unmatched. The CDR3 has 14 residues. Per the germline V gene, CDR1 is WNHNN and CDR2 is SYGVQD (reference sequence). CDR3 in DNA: TGCGCCAGCAGCGGGACAGGGGATGGTGGGACCCAGTACTTC. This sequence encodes CASSGTGDGGTQYF.

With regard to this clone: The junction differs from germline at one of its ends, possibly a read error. This chain's CDR3 is CASSEGTASPF. The DNA for the CDR3 is TGTGCCAGCAGTGAGGGGACAGCCAGCCCCTTC. The chain combines TRBV6-4 with TRBJ1-2, with 7 bases matching TRBD1. Germline lookup yields CDR1 MRHNA and CDR2 SNTAGT. CDR3 size: 11 residues.

The CDR3, as DNA: TGTGCCAGCAATGCTTTTAGGGGGTTGGAGTCACCCCTCCACTTT. Protein sequence: CASNAFRGLESPLHF. This sequence joins TRBV6-5 and TRBJ1-6, with a weak D call TRBD1 (6 bases). Trimming took off 7 bases at V and 10 bases at J, with 20 bases between the two ends. CDR1 is MNHEY and CDR2 is SVGAGI in the germline V gene. This CDR3 is built from 15 residues.

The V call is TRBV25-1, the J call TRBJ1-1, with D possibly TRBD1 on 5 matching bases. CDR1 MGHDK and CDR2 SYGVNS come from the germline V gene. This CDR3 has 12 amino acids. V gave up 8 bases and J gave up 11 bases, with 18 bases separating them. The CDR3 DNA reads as TGTGCCAGCTCAGTGGGGGGGTTTGCTGCTTTCTTT. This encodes CASSVGGFAAFF.